Sequencing of this T cell receptor (beta chain) was carried out in a study of T-cell memory formation after mild COVID-19. The study, taken as a whole, reports: A subset of responding clones appeared in pre-infection memory, suggesting cross-reactive memory joined.

This clonotype was recorded at least ten times. What it recognizes is unknown. Between the trimmed V and J ends, which lost 3 bases and 11 bases, there was a span of 11 bases. CDR1 and CDR2 (germline): SGHRS, YFSETQ. The CDR3 loop spans 11 amino acids. 5'RACE primed from the constant segment yielded TCR alpha and TCR beta cDNA libraries bearing sample barcodes and UMIs. MiXCR, run by TCRdb on the 5' RACE reads, gives a single entry per CDR3 protein. The data hold about 560,000 distinct CDR3 sequences, with around a sixth observed a single time. The genes are TRBV5-1 and TRBJ1-1, with D maybe TRBD1 (6 bases). This sequence was found in an adult woman who had mild COVID-19 (a few samples of this study predate the infection). Cell type and time point are not known. Specimen: PBMCs or a T cell subset sorted from them (not recorded which). CDR3 DNA sequence: TGCGCCAGCAGCTCGTCAGGGGAGGCTTTCTTT. This sequence encodes CASSSSGEAFF.